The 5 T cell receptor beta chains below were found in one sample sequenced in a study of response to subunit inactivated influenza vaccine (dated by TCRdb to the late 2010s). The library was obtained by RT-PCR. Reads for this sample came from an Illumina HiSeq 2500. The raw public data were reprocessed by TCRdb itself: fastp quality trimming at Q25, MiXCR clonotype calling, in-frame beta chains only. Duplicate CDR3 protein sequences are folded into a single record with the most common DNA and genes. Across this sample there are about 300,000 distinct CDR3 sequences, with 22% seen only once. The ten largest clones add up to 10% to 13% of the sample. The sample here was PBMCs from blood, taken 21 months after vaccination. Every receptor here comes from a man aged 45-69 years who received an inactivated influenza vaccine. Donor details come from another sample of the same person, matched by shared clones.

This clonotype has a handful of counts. The CDR3 region is CASRETGTGGSPLHF. The CDR3 DNA reads as TGTGCCAGCAGAGAGACCGGGACAGGGGGATCACCCCTCCACTTT. The chain recombines TRBV6-1 with TRBJ1-6; 11 bases line up with TRBD1. Looked up from germline, CDR1 is MNHNS and CDR2 is SASEGT. This CDR3 has 15 amino acids. V was pared by 6 bases and J by 10 bases, with 8 bases of the junction left unmatched.

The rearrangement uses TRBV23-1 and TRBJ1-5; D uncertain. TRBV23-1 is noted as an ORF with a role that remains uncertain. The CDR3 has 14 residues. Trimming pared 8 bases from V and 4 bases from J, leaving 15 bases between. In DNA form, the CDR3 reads TGCGCCAGCGGCCCGGCCGGACGAAATCAGCCCCAGCATTTT. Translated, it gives CASGPAGRNQPQHF.

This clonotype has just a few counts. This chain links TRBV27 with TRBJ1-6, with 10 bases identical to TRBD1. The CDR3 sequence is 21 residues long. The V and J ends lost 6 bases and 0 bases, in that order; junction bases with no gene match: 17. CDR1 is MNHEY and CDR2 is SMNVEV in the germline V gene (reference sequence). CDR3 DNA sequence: TGTGCCAGCAGGCCCGATGTGGGGACAGGGGCCCGGAGCTCCTATAATTCACCCCTCCACTTT. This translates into CASRPDVGTGARSSYNSPLHF.

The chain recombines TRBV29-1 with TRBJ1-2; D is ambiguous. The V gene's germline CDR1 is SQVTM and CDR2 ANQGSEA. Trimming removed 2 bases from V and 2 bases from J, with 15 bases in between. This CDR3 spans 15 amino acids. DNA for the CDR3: TGCAGCGTTGAAACGGTGGGGAACAGAAACTATGGCTACACCTTC. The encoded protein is CSVETVGNRNYGYTF. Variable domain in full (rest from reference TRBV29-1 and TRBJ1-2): SAVISQKPSRDICQRGTSLTIQCQVDSQVTMMFWYRQQPGQSLTLIATANQGSEATYESGFVIDKFPISRPNLTFSTLTVSNMSPEDSSIYLCSVETVGNRNYGYTFGSGTRLTVV.

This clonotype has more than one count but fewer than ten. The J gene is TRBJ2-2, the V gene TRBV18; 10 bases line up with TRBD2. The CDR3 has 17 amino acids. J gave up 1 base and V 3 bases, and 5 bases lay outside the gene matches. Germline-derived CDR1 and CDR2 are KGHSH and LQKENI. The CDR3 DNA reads TGTGCCAGCTCACCTACTAGCGGGAATATGAACACCGGGGAGCTGTTTTTT. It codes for CASSPTSGNMNTGELFF.